The sequence of this T cell receptor (beta chain) was determined in a study of cytotoxic CD8 clonotypes in ibrutinib-treated CLL (dated by TCRdb to about 2021). Notes on the research overall: The cohort included around 16 treatment-naive and some 10 relapsed/refractory patients; roughly 17 were IGHV unmutated. Patients were still on ibrutinib when every remission and progressive disease sample was collected. On average, each sample had hundreds of thousands of productive templates and 100,000 or so productive rearrangements. Cryopreserved peripheral blood mononuclear cells were obtained prior to treatment, at the time of response, and at either disease progression or sustained remission. Of the approximately 90 people in the trial, 26 had longitudinal samples available. Samples at response were collected after a median of around twelve months of treatment, with a range of about 6 to 36 months. Responses were partial in some 24 patients and complete in 2; after median about 63 months follow-up, 14 stayed in remission and 12 progressed.

The time point label, read with the paper, signifies: less than 30 months on ibrutinib. For TCR beta library preparation, about 2.1 micrograms of genomic DNA were extracted from the cryopreserved PBMCs. Longitudinal blood samples from CLL patients receiving ibrutinib monotherapy were subjected to high-throughput TCR beta sequencing. The patients were enrolled in a single-center, open-label phase 2 trial of ibrutinib monotherapy. V ends up 1 base short and J 7 bases short, with an unmatched junction base count of 9. As encoded in the germline V gene (reference sequence), CDR1 is GTSNPN while CDR2 is SVGIG. The CDR3 spans 16 residues, from the cysteine through the phenylalanine. Solely the CDR3 DNA is kept, with 48 bases framed from the first base. The full study reports these points: Sampling times were not matched between sustained-remission and progressing patients, and lymph node repertoires were not studied. Public clonotypes were rare and either shrank or stayed stable during treatment, and the rise in clonality at ibrutinib response reflected expansion of private clonotypes. An increase in clonality was observed at ibrutinib response, with clonality remaining stable during sustained remission and falling back toward baseline at progression. At baseline, clonality was higher than in age-matched healthy donors and showed a strong correlation with circulating CD8+ T-cell counts.

The goal of deep resolution MiSeq sequencing was a depth between 1 in 1 million and 1 in 200,000 T cells, and coverage averaged 10x per clonotype. The immunoSEQ hsTCRB Kit was used to generate TCR beta libraries. Concerning the study's data processing: Data were analyzed with ImmunoSEQ Data Assistant and ImmunoSEQ Analyzer, with V, D and J genes assigned per IMGT definitions. Clonality, which ranges from 0 to 1, was calculated by subtracting the normalized Shannon entropy of productive rearrangement frequencies from one. Only overrepresented clonotypes making up at least 0.05% of the repertoire of each patient were included in the public clonotype analysis. Repertoires from some 13 age-matched healthy donors in immuneACCESS were used as clonality controls. TCRdb took this table from immuneACCESS and kept in-frame rearrangements with V and J called. Such tables lack part of the clones; where checked against another copy, unresolved V genes explain under half of the gap, and the rest is unexplained. V and J calls and clone size are those listed in that table; D and trimming were worked out from the DNA. This sample lists 150,000 to 250,000 clones; around 72% were detected once. Jointly, the top ten make up under 15% of the sample.

This clone was detected only a few times. What this receptor recognizes is not known. No per-base quality is available; no much larger clone lies one base away. The specimen comprised PBMCs, sampled after 24 months of ibrutinib treatment. The TCR comes from a human donor with chronic lymphocytic leukemia. The chain links TRBV30 with TRBJ1-4, with 10 bases matching TRBD1. The nucleotide sequence is given as TGTGCCTGGAGTGCCCGACAGGGGGCCCTTATTGAAAAACTGTTTTTT. It encodes CAWSARQGALIEKLFF.